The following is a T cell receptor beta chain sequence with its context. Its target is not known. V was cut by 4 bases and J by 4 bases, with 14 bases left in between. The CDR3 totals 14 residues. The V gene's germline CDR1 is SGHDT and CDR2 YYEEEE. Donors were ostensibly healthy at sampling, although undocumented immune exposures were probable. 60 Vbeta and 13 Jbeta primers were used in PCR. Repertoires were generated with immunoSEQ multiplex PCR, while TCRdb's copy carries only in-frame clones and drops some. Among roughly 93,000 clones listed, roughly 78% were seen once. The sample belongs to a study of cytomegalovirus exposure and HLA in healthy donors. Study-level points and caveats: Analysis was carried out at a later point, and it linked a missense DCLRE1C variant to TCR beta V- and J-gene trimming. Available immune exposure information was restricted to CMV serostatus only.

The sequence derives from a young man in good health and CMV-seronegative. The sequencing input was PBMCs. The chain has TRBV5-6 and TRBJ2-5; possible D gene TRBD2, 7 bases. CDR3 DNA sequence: TGTGCCAGCAGCGGCGGGGGCAGGGGAGAGACCCAGTACTTC. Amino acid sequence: CASSGGGRGETQYF.